Shown below are 18 T cell receptor beta chains from a single sample sequenced in a study of T cells in Graves' hyperthyroidism and ophthalmopathy. TCR beta CDR3 region amplification was performed from RNA transcripts. With the HTBI primer set, the TCR CDR3 went through a first round of RT-PCR. MiXCR, applied by TCRdb to the multiplex PCR reads, yields one record per CDR3 protein. The repertoire holds some 460,000 distinct CDR3 sequences, with 15% to 18% as singletons. Sequencing input: blood. These receptors were obtained from a young woman with Graves' hyperthyroidism.

This clonotype has at least ten counts. The rearrangement joins TRBV7-8 to TRBJ1-1; D may be TRBD1 (6 bases). The V gene lost 1 base and the J gene lost 1 base, with 10 bases spanning the gap. Germline V gene data show CDR1 as SGHVS and CDR2 as FQNEAQ. The CDR3 is 15 amino acids. CDR3 nucleotide sequence: TGTGCCAGCAGCTTAGGGACAGTGAAGAACACTGAAGCTTTCTTT. Translated: CASSLGTVKNTEAFF.

J is TRBJ2-3 and V is TRBV5-6; 12 bases line up with TRBD2. CDR3 length: 16 amino acids. Looked up from germline, CDR1 is SGHDT and CDR2 is YYEEEE. The ends lost 2 bases at V and 1 base at J; junction bases unmatched: 2. CDR3 residues: CASSFGLAGRTDTQYF. CDR3 nucleotide sequence: TGTGCCAGCAGCTTCGGACTAGCGGGACGCACAGATACGCAGTATTTT.

The rearrangement joins TRBV6-6 to TRBJ1-1; a possible D gene is TRBD1 (6 bases). Deletions cut 0 bases from V and 2 bases from J, with 10 bases between. In germline, CDR1 is MNHNY, CDR2 SVGAGI (reference sequence). The CDR3 spans 15 residues. The CDR3 bases are TGTGCCAGCAGTTACTCTTCCAGGGGAAACACTGAAGCTTTCTTT. Translated: CASSYSSRGNTEAFF.

This clonotype has at least ten counts. The J gene is TRBJ1-5, the V gene TRBV28, with D unresolved. In germline, CDR1 is MDHEN, CDR2 SYDVKM. The V gene lost 2 bases and the J gene lost 6 bases, with 14 bases spanning the gap. This CDR3 region has 15 residues. The DNA of the CDR3 is TGTGCCAGCAGTTTAATATTGGGGATAAGTCAGCCCCAGCATTTT. This sequence encodes CASSLILGISQPQHF.

This clonotype was detected only a few times. V and J are TRBV20-1 and TRBJ1-1; D is ambiguous. CDR3 length: 13 residues. V was shortened by 1 base and J by 6 bases, with 12 bases between the two germline ends. CDR1 is DFQATT, CDR2 SNEGSKA, per germline (reference sequence). The CDR3 here is CSARGVGTSEAFF. In nucleotides, the CDR3 is TGCAGTGCTAGAGGGGTAGGCACATCTGAAGCTTTCTTT.

The sample holds a few counts of this clonotype. CDR3: CASRSQGYNSPLHF. CDR3 nucleotide sequence: TGTGCCAGCAGGTCTCAGGGGTATAATTCACCCCTCCACTTT. This rearrangement joins TRBV6-1 to TRBJ1-6; possible D gene TRBD1, 6 bases. The CDR3 consists of 14 residues. Germline V lookup: CDR1 MNHNS, CDR2 SASEGT. V was clipped by 6 bases and J by 4 bases, with 10 bases between them.

V and J are TRBV11-3 and TRBJ2-2; D is undetermined. V was trimmed by 5 bases and J by 3 bases, leaving 4 bases between them. The CDR3 has 12 residues. Germline V gives CDR1 SGHNT, CDR2 YENEEA. The CDR3 DNA follows: TGTGCCAGCAGCACATACACCGGGGAGCTGTTTTTT. Protein sequence: CASSTYTGELFF.

At least ten counts were recorded for this clonotype. The gene calls are TRBV11-2 and TRBJ2-1; tentative D call: TRBD2 (5 bases). V lost 5 bases and J lost 6, with 14 bases in between. This CDR3 is built from 14 residues. Germline CDR1 SGHAT, CDR2 FQNNGV. In DNA, the CDR3 is TGTGCCAGCAGCCTAGGACTTAAGGGCAATGAGCAGTTCTTC. It is translated as CASSLGLKGNEQFF.

For this clonotype: A much larger clonotype is one base distant, so this may be a read error. The CDR3 is CSAWTSGLQETQFF. CDR3 DNA: TGCAGTGCTTGGACTAGCGGACTCCAAGAGACCCAGTTCTTC. The V gene is TRBV20-1, the J gene TRBJ2-5; 10 bases agree with TRBD2. The J call is in doubt because the DNA end fits TRBJ2-1 better. The CDR3 runs to 14 residues. The V gene's germline CDR1 is DFQATT and CDR2 SNEGSKA (reference sequence).

The rearrangement uses TRBV7-2 and TRBJ2-2, with 7 bases fitting TRBD1. This CDR3 spans 16 amino acids. Trimming took 5 bases from V and 7 from J; bases not matched to a gene: 13. CDR1 SGHTA and CDR2 FQGNSA come from the germline V gene. The CDR3 DNA reads as TGTGCCAGCAGCCTGTGGACAGGAGGTGATGGCGGGGAGCTGTTTTTT. Amino acids: CASSLWTGGDGGELFF. Filled out from reference TRBV7-2 and TRBJ2-2, the complete variable domain reads GAGVSQSPSNKVTEKGKDVELRCDPISGHTALYWYRQSLGQGLEFLIYFQGNSAPDKSGLPSDRFSAERTGGSVSTLTIQRTQQEDSAVYLCASSLWTGGDGGELFFGEGSRLTVL.

V is TRBV19 and J is TRBJ1-2; D gene unclear. V was trimmed by 6 bases and J by 1 base, leaving 9 bases between them. The CDR3 runs to 13 residues. The germline gives CDR1 LNHDA, CDR2 SQIVND (reference sequence). As DNA, the CDR3 is TGTGCCAGTAGGCTCGGGGTTAACTATGGCTACACCTTC. This codes for CASRLGVNYGYTF.

This clonotype was recorded many times. V gene TRBV28 combines with J gene TRBJ2-2, with no clear D. CDR3 length: 15 residues. V lost 4 bases and J 3 bases, leaving 12 bases between the germline ends. Germline CDR1 and CDR2: MDHEN and SYDVKM. CDR3 protein: CASSSPRRDTGELFF. The CDR3 DNA sequence: TGTGCCAGCAGTTCCCCCCGCCGGGACACCGGGGAGCTGTTTTTT.

This clonotype has at least ten counts. The rearrangement links TRBV14 to TRBJ1-1; no clear D gene. The CDR3 runs 13 residues. Between the trimmed V and J ends, which lost 3 bases and 1 base, there was a span of 6 bases. Germline lookup yields CDR1 SGHDN and CDR2 FVKESK. CDR3 sequence: CASSQKWNTEAFF. CDR3 nucleotides: TGTGCCAGCAGCCAGAAGTGGAACACTGAAGCTTTCTTT.

This clonotype showed up many times. The chain employs TRBV3-1 and TRBJ2-1; no reliable D call. The germline gives CDR1 LGHDT, CDR2 YNNKEL (reference sequence). Trimming took off 1 base at V and 4 bases at J, with 14 bases between the two ends. This CDR3 contains 16 residues. The CDR3 here is CASSQGYGGGYNEQFF. CDR3 nucleotides: TGTGCCAGCAGCCAAGGGTACGGCGGCGGTTACAATGAGCAGTTCTTC.

The chain is built from TRBV2 and TRBJ2-7, with 8 positions matching TRBD2. V lost 6 bases and J lost 4; bases outside the gene matches: 5. From germline, CDR1 is SNHLY and CDR2 FYNNEI. This CDR3 is built from 13 residues. The CDR3 sequence: CASRGSGEYEQYF. DNA for the CDR3: TGTGCCAGCAGGGGTAGCGGGGAGTACGAGCAGTACTTC.

This clonotype was counted a few times. The V gene is TRBV6-2 or TRBV6-3, the J gene TRBJ2-5; D may be TRBD2 (5 bases). The CDR3 contains 13 residues. From germline, CDR1 is MNHEY and CDR2 SVGEGT. V was pared by 2 bases and J by 5 bases, with 9 bases between. CDR3 bases: TGTGCCAGCAGTTACGGCGGGCATGAGACCCAGTACTTC. This translates into CASSYGGHETQYF.

The J gene is TRBJ2-7, the V gene TRBV20-1; 8 bases are a match to TRBD2. The CDR3 is 12 residues long. CDR1 and CDR2 from the germline V gene are DFQATT and SNEGSKA (reference sequence). The CDR3 here is CSGRAGGYEQYF. CDR3 coding DNA: TGCAGCGGCCGCGCGGGAGGCTACGAGCAGTACTTC.

The V call is TRBV7-3, the J call TRBJ2-3, with 7 bases fitting TRBD2. V shed 5 bases and J 2 bases; nucleotides not matched to a gene: 7. The CDR3 sequence is 15 residues long. Germline V lookup: CDR1 SGHTA, CDR2 FQGTGA. CDR3 nucleotides: TGTGCCAGCAGCCCGGGGCGGGGGTTCACAGATACGCAGTATTTT. Translation: CASSPGRGFTDTQYF.